This TCR beta chain was recorded in a study of T cell responses to AZD1222 COVID-19 vaccine. The V and J ends lost 3 bases and 11 bases respectively, with 14 bases between them. The CDR3 covers 13 residues. Clones were sequenced by immunoSEQ multiplex PCR, and TCRdb holds only the in-frame ones, with some missing. This table has fewer than 200,000 clones, roughly nine tenths appearing once. Concerning this clone: Its antigen is not identified.

The study's findings and limits: Donors were largely white British and mainly female; clonal diversity was possibly underestimated.

The sequence derives from an adult who received the AZD1222 COVID-19 vaccine. This specimen was peripheral blood, taken 28 days after the second AZD1222 dose. The chain joins TRBV12-3 or TRBV12-4 to TRBJ2-1; D is perhaps TRBD2 (5 bases). CDR3 amino acids: CASSFGLANQQFF. DNA for the CDR3: TGTGCCAGCAGTTTCGGACTCGCAAATCAGCAGTTCTTC.